This T cell receptor (beta chain) was sequenced for a study of T-cell reconstitution after alpha-beta-depleted transplantation in children. Findings and caveats of the study: Surviving recipient cells, namely T cells and thymic progenitors, were the source of high day-60 TCRbeta diversity in some patients. About two months after transplant, alpha-beta T cells reportedly came from several hundred expanded graft clones. One year post-transplant, T-cell counts and diversity were largely derived from T cells produced anew.

The TCRbeta library incorporated unique molecular identifiers. MiXCR, run by TCRdb on the PCR reads, gives a single entry per CDR3 protein. This table has about 980,000 distinct CDR3 sequences, about 31% appearing once. A word on this clonotype: Antigen: not known.

The TCR sequence derives from a boy less than two years old who had a stem cell transplant for SCID, so the T cells may come from the graft donor. The material sequenced was PBMCs, mostly from graft donor cells, taken 360 days after TCRalphabeta/CD19-depleted stem cell transplant.

The CDR3 DNA sequence: TGTGCCAGCAGTGAACTGCAGAACCGGGCCTACAATGAGCAGTTCTTC. Translation gives CASSELQNRAYNEQFF. The V gene is TRBV2, the J gene TRBJ2-1; D is ambiguous. Trimming left V 2 bases short and J 2 bases short, with 13 bases between. The CDR3 runs to 16 residues. The germline gives CDR1 SNHLY, CDR2 FYNNEI.